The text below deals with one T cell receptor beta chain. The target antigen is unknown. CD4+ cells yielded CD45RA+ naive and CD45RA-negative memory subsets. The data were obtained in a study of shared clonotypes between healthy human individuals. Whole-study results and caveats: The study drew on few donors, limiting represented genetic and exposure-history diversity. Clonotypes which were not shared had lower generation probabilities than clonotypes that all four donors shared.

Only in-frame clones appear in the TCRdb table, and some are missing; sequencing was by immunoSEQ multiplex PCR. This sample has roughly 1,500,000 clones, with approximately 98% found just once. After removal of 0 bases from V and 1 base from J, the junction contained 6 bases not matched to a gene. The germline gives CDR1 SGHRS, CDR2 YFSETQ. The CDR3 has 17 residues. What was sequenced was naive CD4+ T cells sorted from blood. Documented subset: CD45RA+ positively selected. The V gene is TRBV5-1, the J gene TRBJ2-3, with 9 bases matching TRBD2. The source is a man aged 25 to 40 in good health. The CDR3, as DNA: TGCGCCAGCAGCTTGGTCCAGACTAGCGGCGGCACAGATACGCAGTATTTT. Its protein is CASSLVQTSGGTDTQYF.